This entry lists 7 T cell receptor beta chains sequenced from one sample in a study of T cell repertoires in cytomegalovirus infection. Their cognate antigens are unknown. TCRdb ran MiXCR on the reads and lists one entry per CDR3 protein. This sample has some 590,000 distinct CDR3 sequences, with 40% found just once. The sample was cultured PBMCs, taken from culture after CMV antigen stimulation. Source of these receptors: a human donor in good health (CMV status not recorded). Some clones in this sample may be carry-over from other donors' samples.

The table lists this clonotype with a few counts. The gene calls are TRBV7-2 and TRBJ2-2; D assignment may be TRBD1 or TRBD2 (5 bases each). CDR3 length: 16 amino acids. From germline, CDR1 is SGHTA and CDR2 FQGNSA. Trimming removed 2 bases at V and 2 bases at J, with 12 bases between. DNA for the CDR3: TGTGCCAGCAGCTTATTTGGGGGTGGAAACACCGGGGAGCTGTTTTTT. This codes for CASSLFGGGNTGELFF.

This clonotype was seen a few times. V is TRBV7-2 and J is TRBJ1-2; weak D call: TRBD1 (6 bases). The CDR3 spans 15 residues. V was cut by 5 bases and J by 5 bases, with 18 bases left in between. CDR1 SGHTA and CDR2 FQGNSA come from the germline V gene. This CDR3 reads CASSPGQTFSYGYTF. CDR3 DNA sequence: TGTGCCAGCAGCCCTGGACAGACCTTTTCTTATGGCTACACCTTC.

V gene TRBV19 combines with J gene TRBJ1-3; TRBD1 is a possible D gene (5 bases). The CDR3 sequence is 14 residues long. Germline values: CDR1 LNHDA, CDR2 SQIVND (reference sequence). Trimming took 6 bases from V and 0 from J, leaving 9 bases between them. The CDR3 reads CASSTDTSGNTIYF. The CDR3 coding sequence is TGTGCCAGTAGCACGGACACCTCTGGAAACACCATATATTTT.

The rearrangement uses TRBV19 and TRBJ2-3; D is perhaps TRBD1 (6 bases). CDR1 is LNHDA, CDR2 SQIVND, per germline (reference sequence). The CDR3 sequence is 14 residues long. The germline V and J ends were trimmed by 5 bases and 1 base, with 10 bases remaining between them. The CDR3: CASSARGRTDTQYF. As DNA, the CDR3 is TGTGCCAGTAGTGCCAGGGGCCGCACAGATACGCAGTATTTT.

The chain combines TRBV20-1 with TRBJ2-7; possibly TRBD2 for D (6 bases). CDR3 length equals 14 residues. V lost 6 bases and J 4 bases, leaving 19 bases between the germline ends. Germline values: CDR1 DFQATT, CDR2 SNEGSKA (reference sequence). In DNA, the CDR3 is TGCAGTGCGGGACGGGACTCTTCCACTTACGAGCAGTACTTC. Its protein is CSAGRDSSTYEQYF.

In this sample, this clonotype turned up a few times. The chain couples TRBV28 to TRBJ1-5; TRBD1 matches at 10 bases. The CDR3 is 15 residues long. Germline loops: CDR1 MDHEN, CDR2 SYDVKM. V lost 3 bases to trimming and J lost 11 bases; unmatched junction nucleotides: 10. In nucleotides, the CDR3 is TGTGCCAGCAGTTTGGGGGGACAGGGGACGTCAGCCCAGCATTTT. It translates to CASSLGGQGTSAQHF.

This clonotype has a handful of counts. The rearrangement links TRBV12-3 or TRBV12-4 to TRBJ2-7, with 7 bases lining up with TRBD1. The CDR3 is made up of 14 amino acids. V shed 5 bases, J shed 2 bases, and the junction held 6 bases outside the gene matches. CDR3 DNA: TGTGCCAGCAGTACGACCGGGACAGCCTACGAGCAGTACTTC. This translates into CASSTTGTAYEQYF.